The present T cell receptor beta chain was sequenced within a study of T cells in Graves' hyperthyroidism and ophthalmopathy. A word on this clonotype: Its antigen is undetermined.

TCR beta CDR3 regions were amplified from RNA transcripts. Researchers ran a first-round RT-PCR on the TCR CDR3 using the HTBI primer set. TCRdb called the multiplex PCR reads again in MiXCR, with one record for every CDR3 protein. There are approximately 690,000 distinct CDR3 sequences in the sample; roughly 15% occur only once, and about an eighth lies in the top ten. Study conclusions and caveats: A 13 V-J model separated ophthalmopathy from stable hyperthyroidism.

Ophthalmopathy cases met thresholds of Clinical Activity Score at least 3, NOSPECS grade at least 4 and duration under 3 months. Exclusion of a patient resulted from uncontrolled infection, other autoimmune disease, pregnancy or lactation. Clinical symptoms, serum thyroxine and TRAb, thyroid ultrasound and orbital computed tomography together formed the diagnostic basis. CDR3 length: 15 amino acids. J gave up 2 bases and V 6 bases, and 6 bases lay outside the gene matches. Looked up from germline, CDR1 is SEHNR and CDR2 is FQNEAQ (reference sequence). The sequenced sample was blood. The sequence was collected from a woman aged 45-65 years with Graves' ophthalmopathy. This rearrangement joins TRBV7-9 to TRBJ1-5; 8 bases align to TRBD1. CDR3: CASRLQGAGNQPQHF. The CDR3 DNA reads as TGTGCCAGCAGACTGCAGGGGGCCGGCAATCAGCCCCAGCATTTT.